This T cell receptor beta chain was captured by sequencing in a study of T-cell reconstitution after alpha-beta-depleted transplantation in children. Findings and limits, study-wide: Reportedly, alpha-beta T cells present about two months post-transplant originated from several hundred expanded clones of graft origin.

V was trimmed by 1 base and J by 4 bases, leaving 9 bases between them. This CDR3 contains 14 residues. Germline lookup yields CDR1 SGHRS and CDR2 YFSETQ. About this clonotype: No antigen is known for it.

During its preparation, the TCRbeta library received unique molecular identifiers. One entry per CDR3 protein, called by TCRdb with MiXCR from the PCR reads. Here the sample spans 75,000 to 90,000 distinct CDR3 sequences, approximately 14% being singletons. J is TRBJ1-3 and V is TRBV5-1, with a tentative D call TRBD1 (6 bases). This clonotype originated in a male patient between 2 and 15 years old who had a stem cell transplant for acute lymphoblastic leukemia, so the T cells may come from the graft donor. Sequencing was performed on PBMCs, mostly from graft donor cells, taken 180 days after TCRalphabeta/CD19-depleted stem cell transplant. CDR3 DNA sequence: TGCGCCAGCAGCTTGAGGGGGAGAGGAAACACCATATATTTT. This encodes CASSLRGRGNTIYF.